Shown below are 15 T cell receptor beta chains from a single sample sequenced in a study of shared clonotypes between healthy human individuals. TCRdb's copy holds only in-frame clones and misses some; the assay was immunoSEQ multiplex PCR. The sample lists a few million clones, approximately 94% seen once, with around 0.14% in the top ten. Sequenced input: naive CD4+ T cells sorted from blood. Subset reported: CD45RA+ positively selected. The receptor set was obtained from a man aged 18 to 29 in good health.

V gene TRBV7-9 combines with J gene TRBJ2-7; 9 positions agree with TRBD2. Germline values: CDR1 SEHNR, CDR2 FQNEAQ (reference sequence). The ends lost 3 bases at V and 2 bases at J; junction bases unmatched: 8. CDR3 length equals 16 residues. CDR3 in amino acids: CASSFRGGRVAYEQYF. The CDR3 DNA is TGTGCCAGCAGCTTTCGGGGCGGGAGGGTCGCCTACGAGCAGTACTTC. Full variable domain (outside the CDR3, taken from reference TRBV7-9 and TRBJ2-7): DTGVSQNPRHKITKRGQNVTFRCDPISEHNRLYWYRQTLGQGPEFLTYFQNEAQLEKSRLLSDRFSAERPKGSFSTLEIQRTEQGDSAMYLCASSFRGGRVAYEQYFGPGTRLTVT.

This chain uses TRBV4-1 with TRBJ2-1; D is undetermined. Per the germline V gene, CDR1 is MGHRA and CDR2 is YSYEKL. This CDR3 region has 15 residues. V was shortened by 0 bases and J by 2 bases, with 8 bases between the two germline ends. The CDR3 is CASSQERLTYNEQFF. CDR3 coding DNA: TGCGCCAGCAGCCAAGAAAGACTTACCTACAATGAGCAGTTCTTC.

With regard to this clone: This sample includes further DNA sequences coding for the same CDR3. The V call is TRBV6-5, the J call TRBJ2-7; the D gene is possibly TRBD1 (6 bases). The germline V gene encodes CDR1 MNHEY and CDR2 SVGAGI. The CDR3 is 15 residues long. V was cut by 0 bases and J by 2 bases, with 11 bases left in between. CDR3 protein: CASSYSSTGPYEQYF. The CDR3 nucleotides read TGTGCCAGCAGTTACTCGAGTACAGGGCCCTACGAGCAGTACTTC.

This clone was observed a single time. This chain uses TRBV5-1 with TRBJ2-2; a possible D gene is TRBD2 (5 bases). The CDR3 covers 15 residues. Per germline, CDR1 SGHRS and CDR2 YFSETQ. Trimming removed 0 bases at V and 13 bases at J, with 19 bases between. CDR3 protein: CASSLEASVRGGLFF. The CDR3 DNA sequence: TGCGCCAGCAGCTTGGAAGCATCGGTTCGGGGTGGGCTGTTTTTT.

Points on this clone: This CDR3 is also generated by other DNA sequences in the sample. The chain recombines TRBV11-2 with TRBJ1-3; D might be TRBD1 (5 bases). Germline loops: CDR1 SGHAT, CDR2 FQNNGV. The CDR3 has 14 residues. V was trimmed by 5 bases and J by 0 bases, leaving 8 bases between them. The CDR3 here is CASSPQGSGNTIYF. For the CDR3, the DNA is TGTGCCAGCAGCCCCCAGGGCTCTGGAAACACCATATATTTT. Full variable domain (remainder filled in from reference TRBV11-2 and TRBJ1-3): EAGVAQSPRYKIIEKRQSVAFWCNPISGHATLYWYQQILGQGPKLLIQFQNNGVVDDSQLPKDRFSAERLKGVDSTLKIQPAKLEDSAVYLCASSPQGSGNTIYFGEGSWLTVV.

The chain carries TRBV4-2 and TRBJ1-1, with TRBD1 matching 8 bases. This CDR3 has 16 residues. Germline CDR1 and CDR2: LGHNA and YNFKEQ. J was trimmed by 3 bases and V by 1 base; bases with no gene match: 7. CDR3: CASSQVGTGLDTEAFF. In DNA form, the CDR3 reads TGTGCCAGCAGCCAAGTGGGGACAGGATTGGACACTGAAGCTTTCTTT.

This sequence joins TRBV7-3 and TRBJ2-3, with TRBD2 identical over 14 bases. After removal of 4 bases from V and 8 bases from J, the junction contained 8 bases not matched to a gene. The CDR3 loop spans 16 amino acids. Per the germline V gene, CDR1 is SGHTA and CDR2 is FQGTGA. CDR3 DNA: TGTGCCAGCAGCTCCGGACTAGCGGGGGGCCAGGGTACGCAGTATTTT. Amino acid sequence: CASSSGLAGGQGTQYF. The full variable domain, rest sourced from reference TRBV7-3 and TRBJ2-3, is GAGVSQTPSNKVTEKGKYVELRCDPISGHTALYWYRQSLGQGPEFLIYFQGTGAADDSGLPNDRFFAVRPEGSVSTLKIQRTERGDSAVYLCASSSGLAGGQGTQYFGPGTRLTVL.

V is TRBV4-3 and J is TRBJ1-4; D gene uncertain. The CDR3 spans 16 residues. CDR1 and CDR2 from the germline V gene are LGHNA and YSLEER. V lost 0 bases to trimming and J lost 8 bases, with 16 bases between them. Here the CDR3 reads CASSQDEAGNREKLFF. CDR3 DNA sequence: TGCGCCAGCAGCCAAGATGAGGCGGGGAACCGGGAAAAACTGTTTTTT.

This clone came up a few times. This chain uses TRBV20-1 with TRBJ2-7; D remains unclear. With 0 bases removed from V and 5 bases from J, the gap between germline ends came to 5 bases. The CDR3 spans 11 residues. Germline CDR1 DFQATT, CDR2 SNEGSKA (reference sequence). The CDR3 nucleotides read TGCAGTGCTAGAGATGGGAACGAGCAGTACTTC. This gives the protein CSARDGNEQYF.

As for this clone: The sample holds other DNA sequences that translate to the same CDR3. The V gene is TRBV5-1, the J gene TRBJ2-1, with D perhaps matching TRBD1 or TRBD2 (7 bases each). Trimming pared 1 base from V and 3 bases from J, leaving 11 bases between. Germline assignment: CDR1 SGHRS and CDR2 YFSETQ. The CDR3 has 15 amino acids. The CDR3 coding sequence is TGCGCCAGCAGCTTGACAGGGGAGGGCTACAATGAGCAGTTCTTC. Its translation: CASSLTGEGYNEQFF. The whole variable domain, remainder taken from reference TRBV5-1 and TRBJ2-1, is KAGVTQTPRYLIKTRGQQVTLSCSPISGHRSVSWYQQTPGQGLQFLFEYFSETQRNKGNFPGRFSGRQFSNSRSEMNVSTLELGDSALYLCASSLTGEGYNEQFFGPGTRLTVL.

This sequence joins TRBV7-8 and TRBJ2-3; D is undetermined. CDR1 SGHVS and CDR2 FQNEAQ come from the germline V gene. The CDR3 is made up of 13 amino acids. With 2 bases removed from V and 5 bases from J, the gap between germline ends came to 8 bases. CDR3 region: CASSLSWGDTQYF. CDR3 DNA: TGTGCCAGCAGCTTAAGTTGGGGAGATACGCAGTATTTT.

The chain joins TRBV4-3 to TRBJ1-3; D is ambiguous. The CDR3 has 13 amino acids. V was clipped by 1 base and J by 4 bases, with 5 bases between them. Germline V gene data show CDR1 as LGHNA and CDR2 as YSLEER. The CDR3 loop is CASSQVGGNTIYF. The DNA of the CDR3 is TGCGCCAGCAGCCAAGTGGGGGGAAACACCATATATTTT.

This clone has a single count. The chain joins TRBV11-2 to TRBJ2-5; possible D gene TRBD1, 9 bases. V was clipped by 6 bases and J by 2 bases, with 16 bases between them. This CDR3 is 15 amino acids long. Germline CDR1 reads SGHAT; CDR2 reads FQNNGV. CDR3 sequence (DNA): TGTGCCAGCAGGATAGCGGGACAGGGACAAGAGACCCAGTACTTC. Encoded protein: CASRIAGQGQETQYF. Full variable domain (rest looked up from reference TRBV11-2 and TRBJ2-5): EAGVAQSPRYKIIEKRQSVAFWCNPISGHATLYWYQQILGQGPKLLIQFQNNGVVDDSQLPKDRFSAERLKGVDSTLKIQPAKLEDSAVYLCASRIAGQGQETQYFGPGTRLLVL.

V and J are TRBV10-1 and TRBJ1-6; TRBD1 might be the D (5 bases). V gave up 9 bases and J gave up 7 bases, with 16 bases separating them. Germline V gene sequence: CDR1 WNHNN, CDR2 SYGVQD (reference sequence). The CDR3 covers 14 residues. CDR3 residues: CASSTGSGNSPLHF. The CDR3 DNA reads TGCGCCAGTTCCACAGGCTCTGGAAATTCACCCCTCCACTTT.

V usage is TRBV30 and J usage is TRBJ1-6; D is undetermined. Trimming left V 3 bases short and J 5 bases short, with 14 bases between. The germline gives CDR1 GTSNPN, CDR2 SVGIG (reference sequence). CDR3 length: 15 amino acids. This CDR3 reads CAWRLGLRDNSPLHF. Here the CDR3 DNA reads TGTGCCTGGAGACTCGGGCTCCGGGATAATTCACCCCTCCACTTT.